This T cell receptor (beta chain) came from a study of human T cells and chemical hapten exposure. Study at large: Slight volume differences across pooled libraries mainly accounted for varying per-sample TCR yields. Whole-study findings and limits: TCRs above 1 in 1000 frequency stayed constant with DPC sensitization. With alopecia, donors may have immune responses unlike healthy people's.

CDR3 length: 13 amino acids. Germline values: CDR1 MDHEN, CDR2 SYDVKM. The V end lost 5 bases, the J end lost 3 bases, and 11 bases lay between the germline ends. The time point is: pre-sensitization, week 0. Treatment here: therapeutic diphenylcyclopropenone sensitization with weekly scalp DPC. Unique molecular identifiers were affixed to discrete cDNA molecules within the library. In TCRdb, the RACE reads were re-called with MiXCR into one record per CDR3 protein. Altogether over 300,000 distinct CDR3 sequences are present, roughly 5% being singletons, with the ten largest covering just over 2.5%. In its sample, this clonotype was seen many times. What it recognizes is unknown.

This specimen was whole blood, taken in connection with sensitization to the hapten diphenylcyclopropenone (DPC). The clonotype originates from a woman aged 45 to 65 with alopecia areata. Some clones in this sample may be carry-over from other donors' samples. The gene calls are TRBV28 and TRBJ2-7, with D tentatively TRBD1 (5 bases). The CDR3 protein is CASSGPTDYEQYF. The DNA of the CDR3 is TGTGCCAGCAGTGGCCCGACAGACTACGAGCAGTACTTC.